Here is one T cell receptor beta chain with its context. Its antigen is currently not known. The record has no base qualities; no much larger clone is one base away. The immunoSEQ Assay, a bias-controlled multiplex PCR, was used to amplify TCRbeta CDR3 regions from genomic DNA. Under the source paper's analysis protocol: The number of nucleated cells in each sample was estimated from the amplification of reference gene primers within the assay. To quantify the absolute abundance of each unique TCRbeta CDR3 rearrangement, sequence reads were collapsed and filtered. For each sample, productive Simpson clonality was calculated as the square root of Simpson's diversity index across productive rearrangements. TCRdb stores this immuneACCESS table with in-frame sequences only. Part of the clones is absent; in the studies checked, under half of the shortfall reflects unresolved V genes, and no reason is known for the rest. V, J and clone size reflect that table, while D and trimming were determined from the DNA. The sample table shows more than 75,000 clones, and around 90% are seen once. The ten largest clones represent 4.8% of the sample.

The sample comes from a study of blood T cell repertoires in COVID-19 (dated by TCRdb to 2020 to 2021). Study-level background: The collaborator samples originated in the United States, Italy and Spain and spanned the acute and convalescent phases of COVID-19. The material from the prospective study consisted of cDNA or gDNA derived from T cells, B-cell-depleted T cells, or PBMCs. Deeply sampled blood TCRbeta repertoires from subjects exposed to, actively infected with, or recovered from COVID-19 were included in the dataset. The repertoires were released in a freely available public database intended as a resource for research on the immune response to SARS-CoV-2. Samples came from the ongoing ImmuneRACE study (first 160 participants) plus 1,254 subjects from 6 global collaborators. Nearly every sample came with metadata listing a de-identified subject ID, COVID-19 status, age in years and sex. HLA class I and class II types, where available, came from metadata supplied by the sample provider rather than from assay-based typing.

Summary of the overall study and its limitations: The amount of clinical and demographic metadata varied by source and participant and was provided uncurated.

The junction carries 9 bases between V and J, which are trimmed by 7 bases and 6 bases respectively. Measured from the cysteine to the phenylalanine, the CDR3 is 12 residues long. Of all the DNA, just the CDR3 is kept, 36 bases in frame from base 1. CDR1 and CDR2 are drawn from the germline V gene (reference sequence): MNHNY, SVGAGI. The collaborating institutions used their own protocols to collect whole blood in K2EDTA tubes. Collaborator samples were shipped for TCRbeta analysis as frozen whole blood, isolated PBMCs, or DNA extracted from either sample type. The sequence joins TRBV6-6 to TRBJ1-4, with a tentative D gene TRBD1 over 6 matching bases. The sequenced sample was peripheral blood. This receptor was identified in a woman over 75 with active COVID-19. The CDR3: CASKGGDEKLFF. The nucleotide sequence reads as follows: TGTGCCAGCAAGGGGGGGGATGAAAAACTGTTTTTT.